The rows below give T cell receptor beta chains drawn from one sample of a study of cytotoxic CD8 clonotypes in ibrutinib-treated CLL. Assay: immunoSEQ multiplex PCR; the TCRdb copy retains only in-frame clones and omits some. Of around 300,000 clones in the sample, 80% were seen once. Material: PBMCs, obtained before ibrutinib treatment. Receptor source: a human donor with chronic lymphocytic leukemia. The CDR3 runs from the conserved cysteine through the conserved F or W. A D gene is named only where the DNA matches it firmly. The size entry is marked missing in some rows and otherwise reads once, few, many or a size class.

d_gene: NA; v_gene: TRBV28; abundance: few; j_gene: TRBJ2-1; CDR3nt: TGTGCCAGCAGTTTCCACACCTCTTCCTACAATGAGCAGTTCTTC; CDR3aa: CASSFHTSSYNEQFF
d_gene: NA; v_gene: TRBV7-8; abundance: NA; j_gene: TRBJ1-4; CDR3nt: TGTGCCAGCAGCTTAGCGCAGGGTAATGAAAAACTGTTTTTT; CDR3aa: CASSLAQGNEKLFF
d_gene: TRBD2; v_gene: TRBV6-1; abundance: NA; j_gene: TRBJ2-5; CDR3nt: TGTGCCAGCAGTGAATCGGGACTAGCTTACCAAGAGACCCAGTACTTC; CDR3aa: CASSESGLAYQETQYF
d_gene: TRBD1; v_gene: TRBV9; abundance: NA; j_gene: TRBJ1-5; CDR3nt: TGTGCCAGCAGCGGGACAGGGTCTAGCAATCAGCCCCAGCATTTT; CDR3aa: CASSGTGSSNQPQHF
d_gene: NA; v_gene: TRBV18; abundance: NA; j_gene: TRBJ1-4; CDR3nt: TGTGCCAGCTCACCGGGAGGGGTTGCAACTAATGAAAAACTGTTTTTT; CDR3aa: CASSPGGVATNEKLFF
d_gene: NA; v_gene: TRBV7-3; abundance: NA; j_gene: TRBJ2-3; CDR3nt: TGTGCCAGCAGCCAAAGCGGGAGCACAGATACGCAGTATTTT; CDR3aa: CASSQSGSTDTQYF
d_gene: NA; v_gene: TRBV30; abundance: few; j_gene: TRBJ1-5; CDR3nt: TGTGCCTGGAGCCTGGGATTGAATAGCAATCAGCCCCAGCATTTT; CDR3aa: CAWSLGLNSNQPQHF
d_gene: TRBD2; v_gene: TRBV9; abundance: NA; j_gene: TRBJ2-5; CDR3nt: TGTGCCAGTTCCCCAGCGGGAGGAGTGGCAGAGACCCAGTACTTC; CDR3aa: CASSPAGGVAETQYF
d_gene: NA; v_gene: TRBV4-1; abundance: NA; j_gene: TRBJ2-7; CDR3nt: TGCGCCAGCAGCTATAGACCCAGTTCCTCCTACGAGCAGTACTTC; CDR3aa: CASSYRPSSSYEQYF
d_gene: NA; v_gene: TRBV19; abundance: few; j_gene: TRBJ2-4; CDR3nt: TGTGCCAGTAGCTTACAGGGAGACGCCAAAAACATTCAGTACTTC; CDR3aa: CASSLQGDAKNIQYF
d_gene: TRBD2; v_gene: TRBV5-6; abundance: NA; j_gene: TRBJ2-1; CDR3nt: TGTGCCAGCAGCTTGGATTGGACTAGCGGGAGTATTTTCAATGAGCAGTTCTTC; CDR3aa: CASSLDWTSGSIFNEQFF
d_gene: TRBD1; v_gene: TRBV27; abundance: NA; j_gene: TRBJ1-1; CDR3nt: TGTGCCAGCAGTTCCAGAACAGGGGCGGGGGACACTGAAGCTTTCTTT; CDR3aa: CASSSRTGAGDTEAFF
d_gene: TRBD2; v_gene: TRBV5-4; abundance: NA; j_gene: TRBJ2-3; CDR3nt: TGTGCCAGCAGCTTGGGAAGCCGACTAGCGGCTAGCACAGATACGCAGTATTTT; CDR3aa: CASSLGSRLAASTDTQYF
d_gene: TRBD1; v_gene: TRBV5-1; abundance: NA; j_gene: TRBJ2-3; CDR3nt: TGCGCCAGCAGCATTGACAGGGAGACAGATACGCAGTATTTT; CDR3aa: CASSIDRETDTQYF
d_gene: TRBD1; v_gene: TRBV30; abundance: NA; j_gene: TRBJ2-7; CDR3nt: TGTGCCTGGAGTGCCCGCCGGGACAGGGGTTCCTACGAGCAGTACTTC; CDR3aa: CAWSARRDRGSYEQYF
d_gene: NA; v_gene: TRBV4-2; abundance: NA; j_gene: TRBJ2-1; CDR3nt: TGTGCCAGCAGCCAAGATCGGAGCTACAATGAGCAGTTCTTC; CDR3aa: CASSQDRSYNEQFF
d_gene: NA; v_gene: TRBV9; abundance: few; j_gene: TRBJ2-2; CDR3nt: TGTGCCAGCAGTGGAAGAAACACCGGGGAGCTGTTTTTT; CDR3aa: CASSGRNTGELFF
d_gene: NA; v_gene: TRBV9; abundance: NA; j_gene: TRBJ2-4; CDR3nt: TGTGCCAGCAGCGTCGCTCGGGGGCCTAGCGGCTACAAAAACATTCAGTACTTC; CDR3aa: CASSVARGPSGYKNIQYF
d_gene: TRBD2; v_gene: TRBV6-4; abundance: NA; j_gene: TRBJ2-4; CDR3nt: TGTGCCAGCAGTGCTGAGCGGGAACACATTCAGTACTTC; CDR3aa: CASSAEREHIQYF
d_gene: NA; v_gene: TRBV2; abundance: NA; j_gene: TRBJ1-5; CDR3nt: TGTGCCAGCAGGGAGGTTGGGGATCAGCCCCAGCATTTT; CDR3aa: CASREVGDQPQHF
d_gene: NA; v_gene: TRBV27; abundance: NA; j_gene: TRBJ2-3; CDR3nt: TGTGCCAGCAGTTTATCCCCAGATACGCAGTATTTT; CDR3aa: CASSLSPDTQYF
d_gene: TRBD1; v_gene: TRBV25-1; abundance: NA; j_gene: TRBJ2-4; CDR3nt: TGTGCCAGCAGTGAACCACAGGGGGCGGCCAAAAACATTCAGTACTTC; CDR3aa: CASSEPQGAAKNIQYF
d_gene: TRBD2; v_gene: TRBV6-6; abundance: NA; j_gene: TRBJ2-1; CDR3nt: TGTGCCAGCAGTTATAGAGCGGGACCCGATGAGCAGTTCTTC; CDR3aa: CASSYRAGPDEQFF
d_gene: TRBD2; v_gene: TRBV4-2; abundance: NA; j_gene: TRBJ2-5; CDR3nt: TGTGCCAGCAGCCAAGATGGTAGGATGGCTAGCGGCCAAGAGACCCAGTACTTC; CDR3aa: CASSQDGRMASGQETQYF
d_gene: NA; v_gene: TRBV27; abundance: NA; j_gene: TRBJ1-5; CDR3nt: TGTGCCAGCAGTTTCACCCGGGGGAGCAATCAGCCCCAGCATTTT; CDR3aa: CASSFTRGSNQPQHF
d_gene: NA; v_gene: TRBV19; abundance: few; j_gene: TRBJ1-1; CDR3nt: TGTGCCAGTAGTTACACAGCAAACACTGAAGCTTTCTTT; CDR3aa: CASSYTANTEAFF
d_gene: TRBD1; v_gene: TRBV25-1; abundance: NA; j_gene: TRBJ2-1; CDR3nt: TGTGCCAGCAGTGCACAGGGGACCTACAATGAGCAGTTCTTC; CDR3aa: CASSAQGTYNEQFF
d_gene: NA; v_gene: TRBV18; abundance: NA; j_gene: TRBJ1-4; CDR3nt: TGTGCCAGCTCACCGAGTGGGGGTTCGTCTACTAATGAAAAACTGTTTTTT; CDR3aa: CASSPSGGSSTNEKLFF
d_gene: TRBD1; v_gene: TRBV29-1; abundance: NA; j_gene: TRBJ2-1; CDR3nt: TGCAGCGTGATACACAGGGGCGGCTACAATGAGCAGTTCTTC; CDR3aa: CSVIHRGGYNEQFF
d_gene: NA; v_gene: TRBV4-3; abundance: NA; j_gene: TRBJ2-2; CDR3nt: TGCGCCAGCAGCCGCGGGCTCTCGGGCACCGGGGAGCTGTTTTTT; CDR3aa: CASSRGLSGTGELFF